This TCR beta chain was identified in a study of beta chain features in type 1 diabetes (dated by TCRdb to the late 2010s). Broadly, across the study: Patients and healthy donors did not differ in mean age, gender distribution, total cell number or subset yield. Naive and central memory subsets were obtained from all 30 or so donors, but regulatory and stem cell-like memory subsets were isolated from only 8 patients and about 8 healthy donors. A total of 85 million to 140 million sorted cells were examined across all samples, and the number of cells per subset was strongly correlated with RNA yield. In the study, recently diagnosed type 1 diabetes patients and matched healthy donors were compared on the TCRB repertoires of their sorted circulating CD4+ T cell subsets. General study outcomes and caveats: Patients with type 1 diabetes made fewer insertions and deleted more nucleotides at VDJ recombination sites, implying thymic rearrangement abnormalities. A moderate but significant shortening of TCRB CDR3 length was observed in type 1 diabetes patients in all four CD4+ subsets. The naive, central memory and regulatory TCRB repertoires appeared to resemble one another more closely among patients than among healthy donors. Sequencing cDNA rather than genomic DNA could over-represent highly expressing activated cells, although activation and CD3 levels did not differ between groups. PCR might favor shorter templates, but patient and control samples were amplified and corrected together, so any skew would affect both groups equally. Because the HLA sub-analyses included only small numbers of individuals, any influence of HLA type on TCRB rearrangement was left unresolved.

The entire amount of isolated RNA was reverse transcribed using the High Capacity cDNA Reverse Transcription Kit, so the sequenced TCRB transcripts were expressed ones. Deep immunoSEQ sequencing was performed on naive, central memory and regulatory T cell samples, with an average of roughly 3.6 million total reads per sample. Sorted cells were lysed in RLT buffer and RNA was extracted with DNase-treated RNeasy Micro or Mini kits, depending on cell number. To prevent cross-contamination, each cell subset was processed individually, whereas patient and healthy donor samples were processed jointly. Using the immunoSEQ multiplex PCR, TCRB sequences were amplified from cDNA into 87-bp fragments spanning the CDR3 region. Sequencing of the amplicons was performed on the Illumina HiSeq platform. As for the original processing: PCR bias was corrected computationally using synthetic template baselines, and reads within Hamming distance 2 were collapsed, with unmergeable singletons discarded. By aligning reads against IMGT, V, D and J genes, CDR3 length, and insertions or deletions at six rearrangement sites were assigned. Within each subset, clonotype counts were normalized to sorted cell number, and only after that were true diversity and Gini coefficients computed with the tcR R package. The overlap coefficient, calculated on TCRB nucleotide sequences, was used to measure repertoire sharing. As a proxy for the pre-selection repertoire, out-of-frame TCRB sequences from naive cells were analyzed. In its TCRdb copy, this immuneACCESS table keeps in-frame sequences only and misses some clones. Where compared with another copy, unresolved V genes explain less than half of these, and the others have no known cause. V and J calls plus clone size are reproduced from that table; the DNA served to infer D and trimming. The sample records about 250,000 clones, less than 15% of which are singletons. The ten top clones hold around 0.025% of the sample.

In the case of this clone: It lacks a known antigen. Base qualities are not provided; no much larger clone lies one nucleotide away.

Inclusive of the bounding cysteine and phenylalanine, the CDR3 is 15 residues long. Of all the DNA, just the CDR3 is kept, 45 bases in frame from base 1. The germline V gene encodes CDR1 SGHRS and CDR2 YFSETQ. The junction carries 13 bases between V and J, which are trimmed by 0 bases and 7 bases respectively. Each donor gave one peripheral blood draw, roughly 110 mL on average, collected into heparinised tubes. Using a panel that included CD45RO, CCR7, CD25, CD127, CD95 and CD27, naive, central memory, regulatory and stem cell-like memory CD4+ T cells were sorted on a BD FACSAria II. Purity was above 95% for every sorted population. PBMCs were separated immediately by Lymphoprep density gradient centrifugation and were stained directly, without being cultured. So that batch effects would be minimized, each experiment stained and sorted samples in pairs, pairing one healthy donor with one patient.

The sequence came from a woman in her forties in good health. The V and J segments used are TRBV5-1 and TRBJ1-4; TRBD1 could be the D gene, as 5 bases match. Sequences were obtained from naive CD4+ T cells from blood. The cell subset or site label, as the study defines it: true naive CD4+ T cells. The DNA sequence is as follows: TGCGCCAGCAGCTTGGAGCAGGGTCGTGGTGAAAAACTGTTTTTT. The resulting protein is CASSLEQGRGEKLFF.